One sample yielded the 27 T cell receptor beta chains listed below, sequenced in a study of T-cell memory formation after mild COVID-19. MiXCR was run by TCRdb on the 5' RACE reads, yielding one entry per CDR3 protein. This sample carries approximately 350,000 distinct CDR3 sequences, approximately 15% of them seen once, and the ten largest clones take about 22%. The sample was PBMCs or a T cell subset sorted from them (not recorded which). The receptor source for this set is a man younger than 35 who had mild COVID-19 (a few samples of this study predate the infection). Cell type and time point are not known.

This clonotype has more than one count but fewer than ten. V is TRBV10-3 and J is TRBJ2-5; the match to TRBD2 covers 10 bases. V lost 3 bases, J lost 1 base, and 2 bases stayed unmatched. CDR3 length: 15 residues. Germline V lookup: CDR1 ENHRY, CDR2 SYGVKD. The CDR3 is CAISDPSGGQETQYF. CDR3 coding DNA: TGTGCCATCAGTGACCCTAGCGGGGGCCAAGAGACCCAGTACTTC.

This clonotype was seen a handful of times. The chain links TRBV9 to TRBJ2-5; possible D gene TRBD2, 6 bases. The germline V and J ends were trimmed by 2 bases and 5 bases, with 19 bases remaining between them. The CDR3 totals 16 residues. Germline CDR1 reads SGDLS; CDR2 reads YYNGEE. In DNA form, the CDR3 reads TGTGCCAGCAGCGTTCTGCCGGTTCAAGGAGGGGAGACCCAGTACTTC. Translated, it gives CASSVLPVQGGETQYF.

This chain uses TRBV20-1 with TRBJ2-1; 8 bases match TRBD2. This CDR3 has 16 residues. Germline CDR1 DFQATT, CDR2 SNEGSKA (reference sequence). The V gene end was trimmed by 5 bases and the J gene end by 2 bases; junction bases not matched to a gene: 11. The CDR3 DNA follows: TGCAGTGCTTTCCACCTTTTAGCGGGAACCTACAATGAGCAGTTCTTC. This encodes CSAFHLLAGTYNEQFF.

V is TRBV12-3 or TRBV12-4 and J is TRBJ2-2, with D perhaps matching TRBD1 or TRBD2 (5 bases each). CDR3 length equals 14 residues. Trimming pared 5 bases from V and 10 bases from J, leaving 17 bases between. This CDR3 reads CASSPVRGPVELFF. CDR3 DNA sequence: TGTGCCAGCAGTCCCGTGAGGGGTCCGGTGGAGCTGTTTTTT.

The genes are TRBV6-5 and TRBJ2-6, with D perhaps assigned TRBD1 or TRBD2 (5 bases each). The CDR3 is made up of 17 amino acids. Germline V lookup: CDR1 MNHEY, CDR2 SVGAGI. Trimming took 2 bases from V and 1 from J, leaving 12 bases between them. This CDR3 is CASSYGGPSSGANVLTF. The CDR3 region has the DNA TGTGCCAGCAGTTACGGGGGACCAAGTTCTGGGGCCAACGTCCTGACTTTC.

This clonotype was seen more than once but under ten times. The V call is TRBV5-8, the J call TRBJ2-1, with D perhaps being TRBD1 or TRBD2 (5 bases each). The CDR3 is 12 amino acids. CDR1 is SGHTS, CDR2 YDEGEE, per germline. The ends were cut back, 8 bases at V and 8 bases at J, with 14 bases in the middle. The DNA of the CDR3 is TGTGCCAGTAACCGGGACCCCGATGAGCAGTTCTTC. Its protein product is CASNRDPDEQFF.

In its sample, this clonotype was seen a few times. This rearrangement joins TRBV29-1 to TRBJ2-3; 12 bases map to TRBD2. CDR3 length equals 15 residues. The germline V gene encodes CDR1 SQVTM and CDR2 ANQGSEA. With 6 bases clipped from V and 2 bases from J, the junction kept 6 bases outside the gene matches. CDR3 DNA: TGCAGCGTCTCGGGACTAGCGGGTCTCACAGATACGCAGTATTTT. As protein: CSVSGLAGLTDTQYF.

There are a few counts of this clonotype. The rearrangement links TRBV20-1 to TRBJ1-3, with D perhaps TRBD1 (5 bases). V lost 5 bases, J lost 8 bases, and 13 bases lay in between. Germline CDR1 reads DFQATT; CDR2 reads SNEGSKA (reference sequence). The CDR3 consists of 12 residues. CDR3 nucleotide sequence: TGCAGTGCTGCCCGGGGGGAGGACACCATATATTTT. Its translation is CSAARGEDTIYF.

This clonotype was detected ten times or more. This rearrangement joins TRBV6-5 to TRBJ1-5; no firm D call. In germline, CDR1 is MNHEY, CDR2 SVGAGI. The length of the CDR3 is 14 residues. The V gene lost 0 bases and the J gene lost 3 bases, with 6 bases spanning the gap. CDR3 sequence reads: CASSYSRANQPQHF. The DNA for the CDR3 is TGTGCCAGCAGTTACTCGCGGGCCAATCAGCCCCAGCATTTT.

CDR3 region: CASSPEGASATGELFF. The CDR3 DNA reads as TGTGCCAGCAGTCCCGAGGGGGCGAGCGCCACCGGGGAGCTGTTTTTT. The chain employs TRBV6-2 or TRBV6-3 and TRBJ2-2; TRBD1 matches at 7 bases. The J segment lost 4 bases and the V segment lost 5 bases, leaving 10 bases of the junction unmatched. This CDR3 spans 16 amino acids. From germline, CDR1 is MNHEY and CDR2 SVGEGT.

The chain employs TRBV11-2 and TRBJ1-2; D is unresolved. V gave up 1 base and J gave up 0 bases, with 9 bases separating them. The CDR3 runs 15 residues. The germline CDR1 and CDR2 sequences are SGHAT and FQNNGV. This CDR3 reads CASSLAPVANYGYTF. The DNA for the CDR3 is TGTGCCAGCAGCTTAGCCCCCGTAGCTAACTATGGCTACACCTTC.

In its sample, this clonotype was seen once. The chain has TRBV28 and TRBJ2-5; 11 bases line up with TRBD2. CDR1 and CDR2 (germline): MDHEN, SYDVKM. This CDR3 region has 17 residues. Trimming at V came to 5 bases and at J to 7 bases, leaving 15 bases not matched to a gene. CDR3 region: CASSGTLAGGPPTTQYF. CDR3 nucleotide sequence: TGTGCCAGCAGTGGAACTCTAGCGGGGGGACCTCCGACGACCCAGTACTTC. Together with reference TRBV28 and TRBJ2-5, the CDR3 gives the full variable domain: DVKVTQSSRYLVKRTGEKVFLECVQDMDHENMFWYRQDPGLGLRLIYFSYDVKMKEKGDIPEGYSVSREKKERFSLILESASTNQTSMYLCASSGTLAGGPPTTQYFGPGTRLLVL.

The J gene is TRBJ2-6, the V gene TRBV6-2 or TRBV6-3; 7 bases map to TRBD1. J lost 3 bases, V lost 11 bases, and 4 bases had no gene match. CDR3 length: 13 residues. The germline V gene has CDR1 MNHEY and CDR2 SVGEGT. The CDR3 DNA follows: TGTGCCGGGCAGGGGGTTGGGGCCAACGTCCTGACTTTC. It specifies CAGQGVGANVLTF.

This clonotype was seen more than once but under ten times. CDR3 sequence (DNA): TGTGCCAGCAGCACCCCCTGGGACGCCAATGAGCAGTTCTTC. This gives the protein CASSTPWDANEQFF. V is TRBV21-1 and J is TRBJ2-1; the table calls TRBD1, which could not be checked here. TRBV21-1 is a documented pseudogene. The CDR3 totals 14 residues.

A few counts support this clonotype. The chain links TRBV30 to TRBJ1-1; TRBD1 is a possible D gene (5 bases). V lost 1 base and J 0 bases, leaving 15 bases between the germline ends. Germline CDR1 and CDR2: GTSNPN and SVGIG (reference sequence). The CDR3 has 16 residues. The CDR3 region is CAWSGAIQGMNTEAFF. CDR3 nucleotides: TGTGCCTGGAGTGGGGCAATCCAGGGCATGAACACTGAAGCTTTCTTT.

This clonotype was detected many times. The gene calls are TRBV7-2 and TRBJ2-6, with 10 positions matching TRBD1. The length of the CDR3 is 17 residues. Unmatched junction bases numbered 6, after V lost 7 bases and J lost 0 bases. Germline V CDR1 and CDR2: SGHTA, FQGNSA. CDR3 sequence (DNA): TGTGCCAGCACCCGGACAGGGGGGTTCTCTGGGGCCAACGTCCTGACTTTC. Amino acids: CASTRTGGFSGANVLTF.

This clonotype was observed a handful of times. The CDR3 is CASSPGVGGGYTF. As DNA, the CDR3 is TGTGCCAGCAGTCCAGGCGTCGGCGGTGGCTACACCTTC. The V gene is TRBV27, the J gene TRBJ1-2; D remains ambiguous. CDR1 is MNHEY, CDR2 SMNVEV, per germline (reference sequence). This CDR3 spans 13 amino acids. The V end lost 5 bases, the J end lost 7 bases, and 14 bases lay between the germline ends.

This clonotype was seen a handful of times. This chain uses TRBV14 with TRBJ1-2; D perhaps matches TRBD1 (6 bases). Trimming took off 3 bases at V and 2 bases at J, with 7 bases between the two ends. The CDR3 spans 13 residues. Looked up from germline, CDR1 is SGHDN and CDR2 is FVKESK. CDR3 in DNA: TGTGCCAGCAGCCATACAGGGAACTATGGCTACACCTTC. Its protein is CASSHTGNYGYTF.

The table lists this clonotype with a few counts. This rearrangement joins TRBV29-1 to TRBJ1-1, with a tentative D call TRBD1 (5 bases). The CDR3 contains 13 residues. CDR1 is SQVTM and CDR2 is ANQGSEA in the germline V gene. The V end lost 7 bases, the J end lost 3 bases, and 15 bases lay between the germline ends. The CDR3 protein is CSGNLQQDTEAFF. CDR3 coding DNA: TGCAGCGGCAACCTGCAACAGGACACTGAAGCTTTCTTT.

This clonotype was observed a handful of times. The chain employs TRBV24-1 and TRBJ2-5, with 7 nucleotides matching TRBD1. Trimming at V came to 4 bases and at J to 7 bases, leaving 5 bases not matched to a gene. CDR3 length: 13 residues. Germline assignment: CDR1 KGHDR and CDR2 SFDVKD. The CDR3 coding sequence is TGTGCCACCAGTGACGGGACAGTTGGGACCCAGTACTTC. Translation gives CATSDGTVGTQYF.

Only a few counts were recorded for this clonotype. The chain recombines TRBV24-1 with TRBJ2-1; TRBD1 or TRBD2 may be the D gene (5 bases each). The CDR3 has 14 residues. Between the trimmed V and J ends, which lost 7 bases and 9 bases, there was a span of 18 bases. CDR1 is KGHDR and CDR2 is SFDVKD in the germline V gene. This CDR3 is CATRGELPSREQFF. The CDR3 coding sequence is TGTGCCACCAGGGGGGAGTTACCGTCGCGTGAGCAGTTCTTC.

This clonotype came up a few times. The chain links TRBV7-7 to TRBJ2-1, with 9 nucleotides matching TRBD1. Germline V CDR1 and CDR2: SSHAT, FNYEAQ (reference sequence). The CDR3 is 12 amino acids. The ends lost 5 bases at V and 10 bases at J; junction bases unmatched: 3. CDR3 DNA: TGTGCCAGCAGCGGTGACAGGGGGGAGCAGTTCTTC. This encodes CASSGDRGEQFF. Full variable domain (outside the CDR3, taken from reference TRBV7-7 and TRBJ2-1): GAGVSQSPRYKVTKRGQDVTLRCDPISSHATLYWYQQALGQGPEFLTYFNYEAQPDKSGLPSDRFSAERPEGSISTLTIQRTEQRDSAMYRCASSGDRGEQFFGPGTRLTVL.

The gene calls are TRBV4-2 and TRBJ2-5; 13 positions agree with TRBD2. This CDR3 region has 16 residues. With 2 bases clipped from V and 6 bases from J, the junction kept 6 bases outside the gene matches. Germline CDR1 LGHNA, CDR2 YNFKEQ. The CDR3 DNA reads TGTGCCAGCAGCCAATGGACTAGCGGGGGATCGAAGACCCAGTACTTC. Translating gives CASSQWTSGGSKTQYF.

This clonotype was seen a handful of times. J is TRBJ1-6 and V is TRBV6-5, with a possible D match to TRBD1 (5 bases). This CDR3 is 15 amino acids long. The V end was cut by 5 bases, the J end by 7 bases, with 15 bases between. Germline CDR1 MNHEY, CDR2 SVGAGI. CDR3 nucleotides: TGTGCCAGCAGTCCAAGACAGATCCTGAATTCACCCCTCCACTTT. Translated: CASSPRQILNSPLHF.

In this sample, this clonotype turned up many times. In DNA form, the CDR3 reads TGTGCCAGCAGTTACCCACTAGAGACCCAGTACTTC. It encodes CASSYPLETQYF. The V and J genes are TRBV6-5 and TRBJ2-5; D gene unclear. Per the germline V gene, CDR1 is MNHEY and CDR2 is SVGAGI. The CDR3 runs to 12 residues. Trimming shortened V by 2 bases and J by 4 bases, and 5 bases separated the two germline ends.

The J gene is TRBJ1-5, the V gene TRBV7-2, with D maybe TRBD1 (6 bases). Deletions cut 5 bases from V and 4 bases from J, with 15 bases between. Germline-derived CDR1 and CDR2 are SGHTA and FQGNSA. This CDR3 contains 15 residues. DNA of the CDR3: TGTGCCAGCAGCGTAGAACGGGGGCGTAATCAGCCCCAGCATTTT. It encodes CASSVERGRNQPQHF.

This clonotype was seen at least ten times. The genes are TRBV5-1 and TRBJ2-5, with 13 bases that match TRBD2. From germline, CDR1 is SGHRS and CDR2 YFSETQ. The CDR3 runs to 18 residues. The ends lost 3 bases at V and 8 bases at J; junction bases unmatched: 16. The CDR3 is CASSWRTSGGPTGETQYF. The CDR3 nucleotides read TGCGCCAGCAGCTGGAGGACTAGCGGGGGACCCACGGGGGAAACCCAGTACTTC.